Shown below are 26 T cell receptor beta chains from a single sample sequenced in a study of blood T cell repertoires in COVID-19. This table comes from immunoSEQ multiplex PCR, and its TCRdb copy is limited to in-frame clones, with some not included. The table includes some 110,000 clones, less than 90% detected once. The sequenced material came from PBMCs or T cells enriched from blood (not recorded which). The source is a woman aged 25 to 39 who had recovered from COVID-19.

The chain uses TRBV30 and TRBJ2-1; 8 bases match TRBD1. Germline-derived CDR1 and CDR2 are GTSNPN and SVGIG (reference sequence). This CDR3 comprises 12 residues. Trimming removed 3 bases from V and 8 bases from J; junction bases left unmatched: 3. For the CDR3, the DNA is TGTGCCTGGAGCCCAGGGGGCTATGAGCAGTTCTTC. This encodes CAWSPGGYEQFF.

The chain recombines TRBV28 with TRBJ2-5, with 11 bases matching TRBD2. V lost 8 bases to trimming and J lost 5 bases; unmatched junction nucleotides: 10. CDR1 and CDR2 (germline): MDHEN, SYDVKM. The CDR3 is 15 amino acids. Written as DNA, the CDR3 is TGTGCCAGCCGTACACTAGCGGGAGTTTTGGAGACCCAGTACTTC. Protein sequence: CASRTLAGVLETQYF.

This clone has a single count. The chain uses TRBV7-2 and TRBJ1-2; no firm D call. This CDR3 is 16 amino acids long. Germline V gene lookup returns CDR1 SGHTA and CDR2 FQGNSA. Trimming pared 1 base from V and 1 base from J, leaving 13 bases between. The CDR3 here is CASSLGYLGSNYGYTF. The CDR3 DNA reads as TGTGCCAGCAGCTTAGGGTATCTCGGGAGTAACTATGGCTACACCTTC.

As for this clone: One end of the junction varies from germline; a read error may be responsible. The chain uses TRBV7-7 and TRBJ2-3, with 7 positions matching TRBD1. Germline V gives CDR1 SSHAT, CDR2 FNYEAQ (reference sequence). This CDR3 is 15 amino acids long. This CDR3 is CASSLSPGGADTQYF. The CDR3 region has the DNA TGTGCTAGCAGCTTAAGCCCAGGGGGAGCAGATACGCAGTATTTT. Full variable domain (rest looked up from reference TRBV7-7 and TRBJ2-3): GAGVSQSPRYKVTKRGQDVTLRCDPISSHATLYWYQQALGQGPEFLTYFNYEAQPDKSGLPSDRFSAERPEGSISTLTIQRTEQRDSAMYRCASSLSPGGADTQYFGPGTRLTVL.

This clone has a handful of counts. The chain joins TRBV10-3 to TRBJ2-7; TRBD2 matches 7 bases. Germline CDR1 and CDR2: ENHRY and SYGVKD. The junction had 11 bases not matched to a gene; V was cut back by 4 bases and J by 2 bases. The CDR3 runs to 16 residues. For the CDR3, the DNA is TGTGCCATCAGTGGTCTCCGGGGGGTTAGGGCCTACGAGCAGTACTTC. Protein product: CAISGLRGVRAYEQYF.

V and J are TRBV6-2 or TRBV6-3 and TRBJ1-1; D call uncertain. Looked up from germline, CDR1 is MNHEY and CDR2 is SVGEGT. The CDR3 has 14 amino acids. V lost 6 bases and J 11 bases, leaving 22 bases between the germline ends. The chain's CDR3 is CASSLAKGGSTAFF. The CDR3 DNA follows: TGTGCCAGCAGCCTCGCTAAGGGTGGGAGTACGGCTTTCTTT.

The chain uses TRBV4-1 and TRBJ2-7, with TRBD2 identical over 7 bases. Germline CDR1 MGHRA, CDR2 YSYEKL. The CDR3 sequence is 15 residues long. V gave up 1 base and J gave up 5 bases; unmatched junction bases: 8. The CDR3 loop reads CASSQGGASGHEQYF. The CDR3 coding sequence is TGCGCCAGCAGCCAAGGCGGCGCTAGCGGTCACGAGCAGTACTTC.

This clone was seen only once. This chain links TRBV6-2 or TRBV6-3 with TRBJ1-1, with a weak D call TRBD1 (5 bases). CDR1 and CDR2 (germline): MNHEY, SVGEGT. The CDR3 sequence is 14 residues long. Deletions cut 1 base from V and 4 bases from J, with 10 bases between. The CDR3 sequence: CASSYWGRTTEAFF. CDR3 DNA: TGTGCCAGCAGTTACTGGGGCAGGACCACTGAAGCTTTCTTT.

V is TRBV9 and J is TRBJ2-1; no clear D gene. CDR1 and CDR2 from the germline V gene are SGDLS and YYNGEE. Deletions cut 5 bases from V and 9 bases from J, with 21 bases between. This CDR3 has 15 amino acids. The CDR3 is CASSAYSPSHGEQFF. DNA of the CDR3: TGTGCCAGCAGTGCCTACAGTCCCTCCCACGGTGAGCAGTTCTTC.

The chain recombines TRBV9 with TRBJ2-1; 9 bases agree with TRBD1. V was pared by 2 bases and J by 9 bases, with 9 bases of the junction left unmatched. CDR1 is SGDLS, CDR2 YYNGEE, per germline. The length of the CDR3 is 15 residues. The CDR3 DNA reads as TGTGCCAGCAGCGTCCGGGACAGGGAAAACGGTGAGCAGTTCTTC. Translation: CASSVRDRENGEQFF.

The V gene is TRBV19, the J gene TRBJ2-1; D possibly uses TRBD1 or TRBD2 (9 bases each). V was pared by 4 bases and J by 10 bases, with 23 bases between. Looked up from germline, CDR1 is LNHDA and CDR2 is SQIVND (reference sequence). The CDR3 is 16 amino acids. The CDR3 bases are TGTGCCAGTAGTAATACAGGGGGCATAGGACTAGCGGAGCAGTTCTTC. Its protein product is CASSNTGGIGLAEQFF.

The chain couples TRBV28 to TRBJ2-7; D is uncertain. CDR3 size: 10 residues. Trimming removed 8 bases at V and 1 base at J, with 3 bases between. CDR1 is MDHEN, CDR2 SYDVKM, per germline. CDR3 sequence reads: CASASYEQYF. CDR3 DNA: TGTGCCAGCGCGTCCTACGAGCAGTACTTC.

The J gene is TRBJ2-3, the V gene TRBV7-7; D perhaps matches TRBD2 (6 bases). This CDR3 has 15 amino acids. CDR1 is SSHAT and CDR2 is FNYEAQ in the germline V gene (reference sequence). V lost 4 bases and J lost 2, with 13 bases in between. The CDR3 DNA sequence: TGTGCCAGCAGCTCGGGACTGGGGTCCACAGATACGCAGTATTTT. Amino acids: CASSSGLGSTDTQYF.

This chain uses TRBV29-1 with TRBJ2-1; 11 bases match TRBD1. Per germline, CDR1 SQVTM and CDR2 ANQGSEA. Germline trimming cut 3 bases from V and 1 base from J; bases unmatched to any gene: 2. The CDR3 has 15 residues. CDR3 region: CSVEGTGGSYNEQFF. The CDR3 DNA reads TGCAGCGTTGAGGGGACAGGGGGTTCCTACAATGAGCAGTTCTTC.

The chain uses TRBV7-2 and TRBJ2-2; 7 bases are shared with TRBD2. V trimming: 4 bases; J trimming: 8 bases; junction bases outside the gene matches: 10. CDR1 and CDR2 from the germline V gene are SGHTA and FQGNSA. The CDR3 is made up of 15 amino acids. CDR3 DNA sequence: TGTGCCAGCAGCTCCCCGGCAGCGGGGAGAGGGGAGCTGTTTTTT. Amino acid sequence: CASSSPAAGRGELFF.

The CDR3 coding sequence is TGTGCCAGCGATCCTAGCGGGACCACAGATACGCAGTATTTT. Amino acid sequence: CASDPSGTTDTQYF. The genes are TRBV9 and TRBJ2-3, with TRBD2 matching over 9 bases. Germline V gene lookup returns CDR1 SGDLS and CDR2 YYNGEE. The CDR3 runs to 14 residues. The V segment lost 7 bases and the J segment 2 bases; nucleotides outside the gene matches: 5.

This chain uses TRBV6-5 with TRBJ2-7, with TRBD2 identical over 8 bases. V dropped 5 bases and J dropped 7; count of bases not matched to a gene: 13. Germline values: CDR1 MNHEY, CDR2 SVGAGI. This CDR3 region has 15 residues. CDR3 nucleotide sequence: TGTGCCAGCAGTCCGGCCCGGGGGGGTTTTCCGGAGCAGTACTTC. This encodes CASSPARGGFPEQYF.

The chain joins TRBV4-1 to TRBJ2-2, with TRBD2 matching over 8 bases. Germline CDR1 reads MGHRA; CDR2 reads YSYEKL. Trimming at V came to 0 bases and at J to 5 bases, leaving 8 bases not matched to a gene. The CDR3 consists of 17 residues. CDR3 in amino acids: CASSQDLSGGRTGELFF. Written as DNA, the CDR3 is TGCGCCAGCAGCCAAGATCTTTCGGGGGGGAGGACCGGGGAGCTGTTTTTT.

The rearrangement links TRBV5-4 to TRBJ2-6; no firm D call. This CDR3 comprises 15 residues. Between the trimmed V and J ends, which lost 0 bases and 3 bases, there was a span of 7 bases. The germline gives CDR1 SGHNT, CDR2 YYREEE (reference sequence). The CDR3 loop reads CASSLGSLGANVLTF. CDR3 DNA: TGTGCCAGCAGCTTGGGGAGTCTTGGGGCCAACGTCCTGACTTTC. Drawing the rest from reference TRBV5-4 and TRBJ2-6, the complete variable domain is ETGVTQSPTHLIKTRGQQVTLRCSSQSGHNTVSWYQQALGQGPQFIFQYYREEENGRGNFPPRFSGLQFPNYSSELNVNALELDDSALYLCASSLGSLGANVLTFGAGSRLTVL.

DNA for the CDR3: TGCGCCAGCAGCTTGGCCTTCGGGTTGGACGAGCAGTACTTC. Protein product: CASSLAFGLDEQYF. V usage is TRBV5-1 and J usage is TRBJ2-7; D not certain. The V and J ends lost 0 bases and 5 bases respectively, with 12 bases between them. The CDR3 runs to 14 residues. From germline, CDR1 is SGHRS and CDR2 YFSETQ.

CDR3 DNA sequence: TGTGCCAGCCACCGGACTAGCGGGAGGCAGAGCACAGATACGCAGTATTTT. Its protein is CASHRTSGRQSTDTQYF. The V call is TRBV7-9, the J call TRBJ2-3, with TRBD2 matching 14 bases. Germline V gene lookup returns CDR1 SEHNR and CDR2 FQNEAQ (reference sequence). J was trimmed by 0 bases and V by 8 bases; bases with no gene match: 7. CDR3 length: 17 residues.

J is TRBJ2-7 and V is TRBV7-2; D is perhaps TRBD1 (6 bases). Trimming cost V 3 bases and J 5 bases, with 11 bases left between them. Germline V gives CDR1 SGHTA, CDR2 FQGNSA. The CDR3 runs to 13 residues. CDR3 in DNA: TGTGCCAGCAGCTTGGGACACCGTCACGAGCAGTACTTC. Translating gives CASSLGHRHEQYF. Using reference TRBV7-2 and TRBJ2-7 for the parts outside the CDR3, the full variable domain is GAGVSQSPSNKVTEKGKDVELRCDPISGHTALYWYRQSLGQGLEFLIYFQGNSAPDKSGLPSDRFSAERTGGSVSTLTIQRTQQEDSAVYLCASSLGHRHEQYFGPGTRLTVT.

As DNA, the CDR3 is TGTGCCAGCAGAACCGGGACAGCGAGCACAGATACGCAGTATTTT. This sequence encodes CASRTGTASTDTQYF. The chain combines TRBV28 with TRBJ2-3, with TRBD1 matching 7 bases. Germline loops: CDR1 MDHEN, CDR2 SYDVKM. The CDR3 runs 15 residues. V gave up 6 bases and J gave up 0 bases; unmatched junction bases: 6. The full variable domain, rest sourced from reference TRBV28 and TRBJ2-3, is DVKVTQSSRYLVKRTGEKVFLECVQDMDHENMFWYRQDPGLGLRLIYFSYDVKMKEKGDIPEGYSVSREKKERFSLILESASTNQTSMYLCASRTGTASTDTQYFGPGTRLTVL.

This chain connects TRBV25-1 to TRBJ2-2; TRBD2 agrees at 7 bases. Germline assignment: CDR1 MGHDK and CDR2 SYGVNS. CDR3 length: 14 amino acids. V lost 7 bases, J lost 6 bases, and 8 bases stayed unmatched. The CDR3 DNA follows: TGTGCCAGCATCGCGCGCGGACTAGCCGGGGAGCTGTTTTTT. Its protein product is CASIARGLAGELFF. Supplemented by reference TRBV25-1 and TRBJ2-2, the full variable domain reads EADIYQTPRYLVIGTGKKITLECSQTMGHDKMYWYQQDPGMELHLIHYSYGVNSTEKGDLSSESTVSRIRTEHFPLTLESARPSHTSQYLCASIARGLAGELFFGEGSRLTVL.

The V and J genes are TRBV7-2 and TRBJ1-6; D is unclear. The CDR3 covers 15 residues. The V gene's germline CDR1 is SGHTA and CDR2 FQGNSA. The germline V and J ends were trimmed by 5 bases and 9 bases, with 17 bases remaining between them. For the CDR3, the DNA is TGTGCCAGCAGCCCCCCGGAGGGTCGCAGTTCACCCCTCCACTTT. Encoded protein: CASSPPEGRSSPLHF.

The chain uses TRBV5-1 and TRBJ1-2, with D possibly TRBD1 on 6 matching bases. Germline-derived CDR1 and CDR2 are SGHRS and YFSETQ. This CDR3 region has 15 residues. V lost 0 bases and J lost 6, with 15 bases in between. The CDR3 nucleotides read TGCGCCAGCAGCTTGGGACAGGCGCCCGCTGATGGCTACACCTTC. Encoded protein: CASSLGQAPADGYTF.